This T cell receptor beta chain is from a study of blood T cell repertoires in COVID-19. Study as a whole: Both acute and convalescent COVID-19 samples were obtained from the United States, Italy and Spain. PBMCs, B-cell-depleted T cells, or T cells provided the cDNA or gDNA that made up the material.

Authors' methods: Scientists estimated how many nucleated cells there were by amplifying reference gene primers. The table came from immunoSEQ multiplex PCR; TCRdb's copy has only in-frame clones and leaves some out. D and trimming come from the DNA, and the V and J calls and clone size come from that table. Among about 110,000 clones listed, approximately 88% were seen once. V gave up 6 bases and J gave up 1 base; unmatched junction bases: 8. This CDR3 is 15 amino acids long. Germline CDR1 reads MDHEN; CDR2 reads SYDVKM. The chain combines TRBV28 with TRBJ1-1; 7 nucleotides align to TRBD1. Source material: peripheral blood. This sequence originates from a woman in her 70s with acute or convalescent COVID-19. CDR3 sequence (DNA): TGTGCCAGCAGCTCTCTCGGGACAGCGAACACTGAAGCTTTCTTT. It is translated as CASSSLGTANTEAFF.